These 21 T cell receptor beta chains were sequenced from one sample in a study of blood T cell repertoires in COVID-19 (dated by TCRdb to the early 2020s). The library was built by means of the immunoSEQ multiplex PCR assay. Entries here come from immuneACCESS through TCRdb and include only in-frame sequences with V and J called. Some clones fail to appear in such tables; in the studies checked, an unresolved V gene covers under half of the shortfall, and the cause of the remainder is unknown. For this sample there are under 150,000 clones; 65% to 90% appear just once. The ten largest clones represent around 2.3% of the sample. The specimen was PBMCs or T cells enriched from blood (not recorded which). The origin of the receptors is a woman aged 50 to 60 who had recovered from COVID-19.

This clone occurred a few times. The V call is TRBV2, the J call TRBJ1-4; tentative D call: TRBD1 (6 bases). The germline gives CDR1 SNHLY, CDR2 FYNNEI. V was trimmed by 8 bases and J by 5 bases, leaving 18 bases between them. The CDR3 runs 15 residues. Written as DNA, the CDR3 is TGTGCCAGCCGGAGAGAGGCAGGGGCGAATGAAAAACTGTTTTTT. This encodes CASRREAGANEKLFF. The entire variable domain, with the rest obtained from reference TRBV2 and TRBJ1-4, is as follows: EPEVTQTPSHQVTQMGQEVILRCVPISNHLYFYWYRQILGQKVEFLVSFYNNEISEKSEIFDDQFSVERPDGSNFTLKIRSTKLEDSAMYFCASRREAGANEKLFFGSGTQLSVL.

The chain employs TRBV5-4 and TRBJ1-1; D is ambiguous. The germline CDR1 and CDR2 sequences are SGHNT and YYREEE (reference sequence). V was clipped by 5 bases and J by 2 bases, with 10 bases between them. The CDR3 totals 13 residues. Here the CDR3 DNA reads TGTGCCAGCAGGCCATACAGCAACACTGAAGCTTTCTTT. Translated, it gives CASRPYSNTEAFF.

The chain uses TRBV5-1 and TRBJ1-2; D is undetermined. This CDR3 is 14 amino acids long. Trimming took 3 bases from V and 3 from J, leaving 12 bases between them. Germline V gene lookup returns CDR1 SGHRS and CDR2 YFSETQ. The DNA for the CDR3 is TGCGCCAGCAGCTCGAGCGGCCAGGACTATGGCTACACCTTC. Its translation is CASSSSGQDYGYTF.

This clone was recorded only once. The chain is built from TRBV11-3 and TRBJ2-7; a weak D match, TRBD2 (6 bases). The CDR3 extends over 14 amino acids. Trimming took 1 base from V and 6 from J, leaving 13 bases between them. Germline CDR1 and CDR2: SGHNT and YENEEA. CDR3 bases: TGTGCCAGCAGCTTAGTTGGAGGGTTTAGCGAGCAGTACTTC. Translated: CASSLVGGFSEQYF.

The V and J genes are TRBV29-1 and TRBJ1-2; D possibly corresponds to TRBD1 (5 bases). Per germline, CDR1 SQVTM and CDR2 ANQGSEA. The CDR3 sequence is 11 residues long. V dropped 5 bases and J dropped 4 bases, with 8 bases sitting between them. The chain's CDR3 is CSVWGVYGYTF. CDR3 bases: TGCAGCGTTTGGGGGGTCTATGGCTACACCTTC.

J is TRBJ2-7 and V is TRBV7-2, with 16 bases fitting TRBD2. The CDR3 is made up of 19 amino acids. The junction had 8 bases not matched to a gene; V was cut back by 3 bases and J by 0 bases. Germline CDR1 reads SGHTA; CDR2 reads FQGNSA. In nucleotides, the CDR3 is TGTGCCAGCAGCTTCCTCCCGGGACTAGCGGGGGGGAGCTCCTACGAGCAGTACTTC. It is translated as CASSFLPGLAGGSSYEQYF.

V is TRBV5-1 and J is TRBJ2-7; TRBD1 is a possible D gene (6 bases). V lost 2 bases and J lost 4, with 13 bases in between. Per germline, CDR1 SGHRS and CDR2 YFSETQ. CDR3 length equals 14 residues. The CDR3 DNA sequence: TGCGCCAGCAGCTTACTAGACAGGCTGTACGAGCAGTACTTC. This codes for CASSLLDRLYEQYF. Looking up the rest from reference TRBV5-1 and TRBJ2-7 gives the full variable domain: KAGVTQTPRYLIKTRGQQVTLSCSPISGHRSVSWYQQTPGQGLQFLFEYFSETQRNKGNFPGRFSGRQFSNSRSEMNVSTLELGDSALYLCASSLLDRLYEQYFGPGTRLTVT.

The rearrangement joins TRBV5-1 to TRBJ2-5, with D possibly matching TRBD1 (6 bases). From germline, CDR1 is SGHRS and CDR2 YFSETQ. The V end lost 1 base, the J end lost 5 bases, and 21 bases lay between the germline ends. This CDR3 spans 17 amino acids. The CDR3 DNA follows: TGCGCCAGCAGCTTGTCGGGCAGGGGAAGGAGTGGGGAGACCCAGTACTTC. It is translated as CASSLSGRGRSGETQYF.

DNA for the CDR3: TGTGCCAGCAGCCTTAGGGACAGGGCCGGAAACACCATATATTTT. This gives the protein CASSLRDRAGNTIYF. This chain joins TRBV3-1 (or the pseudogene TRBV3-2) and TRBJ1-3; 9 nucleotides match TRBD1. This CDR3 comprises 15 residues. Trimming cost V 4 bases and J 4 bases; bases outside gene matches: 5. Germline CDR1 LGHDT, CDR2 YNNKEL (reference sequence).

This clone appeared once. This sequence joins TRBV7-9 and TRBJ2-7; 8 bases align to TRBD1. Germline CDR1 and CDR2: SEHNR and FQNEAQ (reference sequence). CDR3 length equals 15 residues. Trimming at V came to 1 base and at J to 1 base, leaving 3 bases not matched to a gene. The CDR3 coding sequence is TGTGCCAGCAGCTTAGTGACAGGGGTATCCTACGAGCAGTACTTC. Its translation is CASSLVTGVSYEQYF.

The chain recombines TRBV5-4 with TRBJ1-1; 8 bases agree with TRBD1. The CDR3 extends over 15 amino acids. V lost 4 bases, J lost 3 bases, and 8 bases stayed unmatched. Germline-derived CDR1 and CDR2 are SGHNT and YYREEE (reference sequence). The CDR3 DNA sequence: TGTGCCAGCAGCGGGAACAGGGGGTGGGACACTGAAGCTTTCTTT. Translating gives CASSGNRGWDTEAFF.

The chain links TRBV3-1 (or the pseudogene TRBV3-2) to TRBJ1-2; 11 bases are a match to TRBD1. The germline gives CDR1 LGHDT, CDR2 YNNKEL (reference sequence). This CDR3 contains 16 residues. The trim removed 5 bases at V and 0 bases at J, leaving 5 bases unmatched. CDR3 in amino acids: CASSEGQGATNYGYTF. DNA of the CDR3: TGTGCCAGCAGCGAAGGACAGGGGGCTACTAACTATGGCTACACCTTC.

The gene calls are TRBV7-9 and TRBJ2-7; D is perhaps TRBD1 (5 bases). CDR1 and CDR2 from the germline V gene are SEHNR and FQNEAQ (reference sequence). The CDR3 has 13 residues. V was shortened by 8 bases and J by 5 bases, with 16 bases between the two germline ends. CDR3: CASAGLAQNEQYF. The CDR3 coding sequence is TGTGCCAGCGCAGGGCTTGCTCAGAACGAGCAGTACTTC.

V is TRBV5-1 and J is TRBJ1-6, with 7 nucleotides matching TRBD1. Germline lookup yields CDR1 SGHRS and CDR2 YFSETQ. Unmatched junction bases numbered 12, after V lost 4 bases and J lost 5 bases. This CDR3 comprises 17 residues. The CDR3 sequence: CASSPRTGSTNNSPLHF. CDR3 in DNA: TGCGCCAGCAGCCCGAGGACAGGCTCCACGAATAATTCACCCCTCCACTTT.

The V and J genes are TRBV10-1 and TRBJ2-2; D gene unclear. The ends were cut back, 3 bases at V and 3 bases at J, with 11 bases in the middle. This CDR3 comprises 15 residues. CDR1 and CDR2 (germline): WNHNN, SYGVQD (reference sequence). CDR3 sequence (DNA): TGCGCCAGCAGTGATCGGCAGACTTACACCGGGGAGCTGTTTTTT. Protein product: CASSDRQTYTGELFF.

V and J are TRBV11-3 and TRBJ1-1; no definite D call. Trimming removed 0 bases at V and 8 bases at J, with 16 bases between. Germline CDR1 SGHNT, CDR2 YENEEA. CDR3 length: 15 amino acids. CDR3 region: CASSLDAVAGREAFF. CDR3 coding DNA: TGTGCCAGCAGCTTAGATGCAGTTGCGGGGAGAGAAGCTTTCTTT. Drawing the rest from reference TRBV11-3 and TRBJ1-1, the complete variable domain is EAGVVQSPRYKIIEKKQPVAFWCNPISGHNTLYWYLQNLGQGPELLIRYENEEAVDDSQLPKDRFSAERLKGVDSTLKIQPAELGDSAVYLCASSLDAVAGREAFFGQGTRLTVV.

V usage is TRBV28 and J usage is TRBJ2-7; D not certain. CDR1 and CDR2 from the germline V gene are MDHEN and SYDVKM. This CDR3 is 11 amino acids long. V was shortened by 7 bases and J by 3 bases, with 7 bases between the two germline ends. The CDR3 DNA reads TGTGCCAGCACCGAGAACTACGAGCAGTACTTC. As protein: CASTENYEQYF.

This clone was seen once. This chain links TRBV11-3 with TRBJ2-1; D gene uncertain. The CDR3 has 14 amino acids. V was clipped by 2 bases and J by 5 bases, with 10 bases between them. Germline-derived CDR1 and CDR2 are SGHNT and YENEEA. CDR3 loop: CASSLTEQHNEQFF. CDR3 nucleotides: TGTGCCAGCAGCTTAACGGAGCAGCACAATGAGCAGTTCTTC.

The chain combines TRBV7-2 with TRBJ2-3; a weak D match, TRBD2 (7 bases). With 3 bases removed from V and 4 bases from J, the gap between germline ends came to 14 bases. The germline gives CDR1 SGHTA, CDR2 FQGNSA. This CDR3 has 15 residues. CDR3 DNA: TGTGCCAGCAGCTTTAGGGGGGGGCCCGCAGATACGCAGTATTTT. Residues: CASSFRGGPADTQYF.

The gene calls are TRBV24-1 and TRBJ2-5; D not certain. The CDR3 has 13 residues. V dropped 2 bases and J dropped 0 bases, with 3 bases sitting between them. Germline assignment: CDR1 KGHDR and CDR2 SFDVKD. The CDR3 sequence: CATSDSYQETQYF. The CDR3 bases are TGTGCCACCAGTGATTCGTACCAAGAGACCCAGTACTTC.

The rearrangement links TRBV12-3 or TRBV12-4 to TRBJ1-2, with D tentatively TRBD1 (6 bases). V gave up 2 bases and J gave up 8 bases, with 12 bases separating them. This CDR3 has 13 residues. The CDR3, as DNA: TGTGCCAGCAGTTTAAACAGGGTTAGGGGCTACACCTTC. It yields the protein CASSLNRVRGYTF.